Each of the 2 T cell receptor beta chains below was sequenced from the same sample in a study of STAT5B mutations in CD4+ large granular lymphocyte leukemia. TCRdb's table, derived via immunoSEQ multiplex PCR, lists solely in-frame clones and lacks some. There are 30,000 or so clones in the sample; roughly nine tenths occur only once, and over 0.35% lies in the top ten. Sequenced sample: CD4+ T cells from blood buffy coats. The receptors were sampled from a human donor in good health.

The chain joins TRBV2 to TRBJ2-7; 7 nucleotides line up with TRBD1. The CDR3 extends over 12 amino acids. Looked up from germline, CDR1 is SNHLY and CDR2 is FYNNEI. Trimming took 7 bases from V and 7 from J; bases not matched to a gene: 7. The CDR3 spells CASKGGLQEQYF. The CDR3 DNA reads TGTGCCAGCAAAGGGGGCCTCCAGGAGCAGTACTTC. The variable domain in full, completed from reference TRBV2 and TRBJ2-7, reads EPEVTQTPSHQVTQMGQEVILRCVPISNHLYFYWYRQILGQKVEFLVSFYNNEISEKSEIFDDQFSVERPDGSNFTLKIRSTKLEDSAMYFCASKGGLQEQYFGPGTRLTVT.

The CDR3 sequence is CASRPPGLDNEQFF. CDR3 sequence (DNA): TGTGCCAGCAGGCCGCCGGGACTAGACAATGAGCAGTTCTTC. The rearrangement joins TRBV6-6 to TRBJ2-1, with 8 nucleotides matching TRBD2. The CDR3 covers 14 residues. The V segment lost 6 bases and the J segment 5 bases; nucleotides outside the gene matches: 6. The germline V gene encodes CDR1 MNHNY and CDR2 SVGAGI (reference sequence).